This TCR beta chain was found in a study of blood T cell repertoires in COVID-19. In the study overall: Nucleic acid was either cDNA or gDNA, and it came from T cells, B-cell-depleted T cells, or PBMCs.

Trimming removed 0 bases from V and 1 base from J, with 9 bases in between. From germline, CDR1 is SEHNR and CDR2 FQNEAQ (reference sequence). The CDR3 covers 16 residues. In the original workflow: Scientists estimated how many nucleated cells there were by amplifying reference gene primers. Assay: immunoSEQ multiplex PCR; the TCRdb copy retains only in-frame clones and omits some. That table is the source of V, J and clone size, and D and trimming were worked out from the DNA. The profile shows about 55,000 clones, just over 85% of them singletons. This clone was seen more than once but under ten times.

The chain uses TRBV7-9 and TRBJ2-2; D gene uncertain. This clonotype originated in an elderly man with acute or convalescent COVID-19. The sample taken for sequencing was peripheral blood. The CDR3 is CASSLAASQNTGELFF. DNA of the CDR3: TGTGCCAGCAGCTTAGCGGCCAGTCAGAACACCGGGGAGCTGTTTTTT.